This T cell receptor beta chain derives from a study of T-cell memory formation after mild COVID-19. Researchers used 5'RACE with constant-segment primers to make TCR alpha and TCR beta cDNA libraries that carry sample barcodes and UMIs. A single record per CDR3 protein comes from TCRdb applying MiXCR to the 5' RACE reads. Among 65,000 to 100,000 distinct CDR3 sequences, over 10% were seen once, and the ten largest hold around two fifths. About this clonotype itself: Its antigen is currently unknown.

The CDR3 has 15 amino acids. V lost 6 bases and J 0 bases, leaving 12 bases between the germline ends. CDR1 and CDR2 from the germline V gene are SGHTA and FQGNSA. General observations from the study: CD4+ contracting clones were mainly CM and EM; CD8+ ones, EMRA.

The chain recombines TRBV7-2 with TRBJ2-1, with a tentative D call TRBD2 (5 bases). The source of this sequence is a man aged 18 to 29 who had mild COVID-19 (a few samples of this study predate the infection). Cell type and time point are not known. Input material: PBMCs or a T cell subset sorted from them (not recorded which). The chain's CDR3 is CASRPTGSSYNEQFF. In DNA form, the CDR3 reads TGTGCCAGCAGACCGACGGGGAGCTCCTACAATGAGCAGTTCTTC.